This T cell receptor beta chain was documented in a study of blood T cells in healthy people across ages. As to this clonotype: A read error may account for a junction end that differs from germline.

This CDR3 contains 14 residues. Germline CDR1 is MDHEN and CDR2 is SYDVKM. Next came a second PCR, run for about 7 to 12 cycles, which used a sample-barcoded 5' primer along with a J-beta primer mix. TCRdb analysed the 5' RACE reads with MiXCR anew, one entry per CDR3 protein. The data contain approximately 290,000 distinct CDR3 sequences, about 25% of them singletons. The sequence came from a woman aged 70 to 79 in good health. The chain combines TRBV28 with TRBJ2-5; D is undetermined. Material for sequencing was blood. The CDR3 loop is CASSSSLGSYEQHF. The CDR3 region has the DNA TGTGCCAGCAGTTCCAGCCTAGGGTCCTACGAGCAGCACTTC.